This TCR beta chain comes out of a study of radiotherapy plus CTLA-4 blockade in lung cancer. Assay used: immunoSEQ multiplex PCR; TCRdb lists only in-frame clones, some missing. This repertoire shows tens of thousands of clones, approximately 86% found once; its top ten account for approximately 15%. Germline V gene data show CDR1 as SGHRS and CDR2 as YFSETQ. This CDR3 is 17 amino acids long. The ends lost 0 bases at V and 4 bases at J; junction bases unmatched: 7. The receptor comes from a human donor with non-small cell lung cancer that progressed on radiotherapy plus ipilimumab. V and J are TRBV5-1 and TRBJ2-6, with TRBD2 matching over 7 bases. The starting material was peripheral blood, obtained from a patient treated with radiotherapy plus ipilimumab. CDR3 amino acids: CASSLGQTSPGANVLTF. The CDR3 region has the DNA TGCGCCAGCAGCTTGGGTCAGACTAGCCCGGGGGCCAACGTCCTGACTTTC.